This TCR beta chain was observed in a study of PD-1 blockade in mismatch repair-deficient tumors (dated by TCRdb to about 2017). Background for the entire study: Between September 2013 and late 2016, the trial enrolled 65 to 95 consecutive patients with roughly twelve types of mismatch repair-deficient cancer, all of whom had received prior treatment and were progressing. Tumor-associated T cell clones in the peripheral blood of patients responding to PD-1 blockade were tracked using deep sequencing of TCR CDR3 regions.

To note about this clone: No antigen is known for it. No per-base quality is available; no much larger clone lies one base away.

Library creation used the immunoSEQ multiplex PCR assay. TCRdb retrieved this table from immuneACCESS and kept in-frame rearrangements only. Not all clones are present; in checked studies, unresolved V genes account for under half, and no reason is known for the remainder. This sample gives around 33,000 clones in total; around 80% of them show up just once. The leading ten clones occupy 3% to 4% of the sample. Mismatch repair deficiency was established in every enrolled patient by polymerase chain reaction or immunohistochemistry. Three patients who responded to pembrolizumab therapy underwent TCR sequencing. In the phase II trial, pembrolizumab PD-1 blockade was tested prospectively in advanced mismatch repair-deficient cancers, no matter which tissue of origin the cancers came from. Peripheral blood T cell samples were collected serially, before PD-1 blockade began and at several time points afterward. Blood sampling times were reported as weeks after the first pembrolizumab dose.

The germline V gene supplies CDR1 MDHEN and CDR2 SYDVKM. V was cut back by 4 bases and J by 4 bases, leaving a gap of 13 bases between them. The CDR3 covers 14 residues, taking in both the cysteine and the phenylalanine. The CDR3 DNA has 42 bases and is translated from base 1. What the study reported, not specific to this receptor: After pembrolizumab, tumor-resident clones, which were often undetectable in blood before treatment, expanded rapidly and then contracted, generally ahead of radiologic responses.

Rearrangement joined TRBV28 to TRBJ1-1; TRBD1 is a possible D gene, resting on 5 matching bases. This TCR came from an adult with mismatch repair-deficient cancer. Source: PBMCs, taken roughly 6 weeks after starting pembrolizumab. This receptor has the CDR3 CASSSGGGTTEAFF. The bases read TGTGCCAGCAGTTCGGGTGGGGGGACCACTGAAGCTTTCTTT.